This note documents a single TCR beta chain sequence. This sample was taken from a study of OX40 agonist ivuxolimab in advanced cancers. Across the whole study: A history of anti-PD-1, anti-PD-L1 or anti-CTLA-4 therapy was acceptable, and approximately 40% had some. One patient with hepatocellular carcinoma and two with cutaneous melanoma, three in all, had partial responses.

Germline CDR1 is SGHNT and CDR2 is YENEEA. The CDR3 is 12 residues long. V lost 5 bases and J lost 5, with 6 bases in between. The repertoire was sequenced with immunoSEQ multiplex PCR; TCRdb's copy has only in-frame clones and lacks some. The sample records 25,000 to 30,000 clones, roughly four fifths being singletons. V gene TRBV11-3 combines with J gene TRBJ2-2; the D is unclear. This TCR was sampled from an adult with an advanced solid tumor such as melanoma, head and neck, liver or kidney cancer. The specimen comprised CD4+ or CD8+ T cells sorted from blood, sampled in a trial of the OX40 agonist ivuxolimab. The DNA of the CDR3 is TGTGCCAGCAGCCTCTTTACCGGGGAGCTGTTTTTT. Encoded protein: CASSLFTGELFF. Supplemented by reference TRBV11-3 and TRBJ2-2, the full variable domain reads EAGVVQSPRYKIIEKKQPVAFWCNPISGHNTLYWYLQNLGQGPELLIRYENEEAVDDSQLPKDRFSAERLKGVDSTLKIQPAELGDSAVYLCASSLFTGELFFGEGSRLTVL.